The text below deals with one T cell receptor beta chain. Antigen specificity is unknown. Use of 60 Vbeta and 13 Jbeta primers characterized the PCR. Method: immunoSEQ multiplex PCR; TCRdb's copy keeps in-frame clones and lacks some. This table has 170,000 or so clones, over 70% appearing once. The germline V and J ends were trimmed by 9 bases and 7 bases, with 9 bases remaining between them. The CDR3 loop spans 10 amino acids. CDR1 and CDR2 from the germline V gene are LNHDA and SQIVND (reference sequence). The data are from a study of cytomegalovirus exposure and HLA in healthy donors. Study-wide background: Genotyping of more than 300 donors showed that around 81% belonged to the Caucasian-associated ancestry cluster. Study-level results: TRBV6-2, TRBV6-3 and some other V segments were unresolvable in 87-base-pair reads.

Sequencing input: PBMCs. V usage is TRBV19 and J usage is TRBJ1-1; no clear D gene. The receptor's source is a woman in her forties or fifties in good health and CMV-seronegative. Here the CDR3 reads CARGGHEAFF. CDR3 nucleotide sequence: TGTGCCAGGGGAGGGCATGAAGCTTTCTTT. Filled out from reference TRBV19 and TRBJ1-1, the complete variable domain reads DGGITQSPKYLFRKEGQNVTLSCEQNLNHDAMYWYRQDPGQGLRLIYYSQIVNDFQKGDIAEGYSVSREKKESFPLTVTSAQKNPTAFYLCARGGHEAFFGQGTRLTVV.